What follows describes a single T cell receptor (beta chain). The study enrolled healthy HIV-negative adults without recent acute infections or vaccinations as donors. Assay: immunoSEQ multiplex PCR; the TCRdb copy retains only in-frame clones and omits some. The data contain approximately 2.3 million clones, just over 90% of them singletons. Germline loops: CDR1 SNHLY, CDR2 FYNNEI. CDR3 length equals 15 residues. Trimming took 6 bases from V and 5 from J; bases not matched to a gene: 9. This sample was included in a study of shared clonotypes between healthy human individuals. This clonotype was obtained from a man younger than 30 in good health. Some clones in this sample may be carry-over from other donors' samples. The chain has TRBV2 and TRBJ1-4; the match to TRBD1 covers 7 bases. Sample: naive CD4+ T cells from PBMCs. Subset described: CD45RA+ positively selected. CDR3 residues: CASSRYGTENEKLFF. The CDR3 DNA is TGTGCCAGCAGCCGCTACGGGACAGAAAATGAAAAACTGTTTTTT.